The TCR beta chain under discussion was sequenced for a study of T cell changes during pregnancy in multiple sclerosis. This clone was seen a single time. Here immunoSEQ multiplex PCR was the method, and the copy in TCRdb shows in-frame clones only, minus some. The sample consists of some 19,000 clones, 88% of them appearing once. The J segment lost 6 bases and the V segment lost 1 base, leaving 6 bases of the junction unmatched. CDR3 length equals 15 residues. The V gene's germline CDR1 is MDHEN and CDR2 SYDVKM. V and J are TRBV28 and TRBJ1-2, with 9 bases that match TRBD1. The TCR comes from a female donor in good health, enrolled as a control in a pregnancy study. Sample: CD8+ T cells from peripheral blood mononuclear cells, taken after pregnancy. The CDR3 loop is CASSLSYRGRDGYTF. In DNA form, the CDR3 reads TGTGCCAGCAGTTTATCCTACAGGGGGCGGGATGGCTACACCTTC.